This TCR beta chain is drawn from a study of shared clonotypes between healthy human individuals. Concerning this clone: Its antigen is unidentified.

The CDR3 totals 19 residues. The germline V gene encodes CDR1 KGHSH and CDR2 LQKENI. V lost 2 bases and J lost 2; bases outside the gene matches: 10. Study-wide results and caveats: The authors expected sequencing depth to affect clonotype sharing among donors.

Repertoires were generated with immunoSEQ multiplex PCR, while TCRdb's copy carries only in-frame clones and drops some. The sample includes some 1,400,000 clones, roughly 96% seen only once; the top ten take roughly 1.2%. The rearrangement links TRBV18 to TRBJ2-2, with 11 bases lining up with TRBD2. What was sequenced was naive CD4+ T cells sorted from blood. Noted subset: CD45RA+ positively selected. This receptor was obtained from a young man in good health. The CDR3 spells CASSPKIASGRQNTGELFF. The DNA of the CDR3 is TGTGCCAGCTCACCAAAAATCGCTAGCGGGAGGCAAAACACCGGGGAGCTGTTTTTT.